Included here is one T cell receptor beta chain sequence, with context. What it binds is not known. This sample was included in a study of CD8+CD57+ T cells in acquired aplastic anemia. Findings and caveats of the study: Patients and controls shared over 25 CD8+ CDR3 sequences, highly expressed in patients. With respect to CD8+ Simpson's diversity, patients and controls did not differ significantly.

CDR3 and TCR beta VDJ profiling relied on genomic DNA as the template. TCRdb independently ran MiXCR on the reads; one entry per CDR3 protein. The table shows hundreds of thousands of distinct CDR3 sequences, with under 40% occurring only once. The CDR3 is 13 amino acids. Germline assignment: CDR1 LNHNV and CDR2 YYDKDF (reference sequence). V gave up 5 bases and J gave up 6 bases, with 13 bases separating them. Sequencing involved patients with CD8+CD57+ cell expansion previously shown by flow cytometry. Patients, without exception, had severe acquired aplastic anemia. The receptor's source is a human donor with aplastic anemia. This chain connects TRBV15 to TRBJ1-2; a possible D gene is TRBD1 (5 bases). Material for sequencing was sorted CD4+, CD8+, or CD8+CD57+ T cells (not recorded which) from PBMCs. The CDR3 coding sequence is TGTGCCACCAGCCGAGGGCAGGGTAATGGCTACACCTTC. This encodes CATSRGQGNGYTF.